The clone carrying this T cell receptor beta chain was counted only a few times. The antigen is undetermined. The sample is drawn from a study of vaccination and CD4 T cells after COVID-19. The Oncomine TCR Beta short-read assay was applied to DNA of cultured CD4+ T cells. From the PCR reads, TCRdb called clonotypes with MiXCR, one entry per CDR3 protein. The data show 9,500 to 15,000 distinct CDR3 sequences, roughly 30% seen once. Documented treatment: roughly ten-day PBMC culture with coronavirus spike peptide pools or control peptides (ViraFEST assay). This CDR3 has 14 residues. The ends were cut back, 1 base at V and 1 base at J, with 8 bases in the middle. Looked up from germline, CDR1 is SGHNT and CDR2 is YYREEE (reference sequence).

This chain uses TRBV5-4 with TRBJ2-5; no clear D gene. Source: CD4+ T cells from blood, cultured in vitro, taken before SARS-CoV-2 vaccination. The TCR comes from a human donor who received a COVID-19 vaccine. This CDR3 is CASSLRLGQETQYF. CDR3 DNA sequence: TGTGCCAGCAGCTTGCGGCTGGGCCAAGAGACCCAGTACTTC.